This T cell receptor (beta chain) derives from a study of PD-L1 blockade in urothelial cancer. Study as a whole: Blood gave a median approximately 130,000 T cells. Study conclusions and caveats: Expansion of tumor-associated blood clones at 3 weeks was greater in durable-benefit patients.

Concerning this clone: Antigen specificity is unknown.

The time point was: pretreatment peripheral blood. Patient disease was locally advanced or metastatic urothelial carcinoma. Synthetically made TCR analog templates were put into each PCR as spikes. Method: immunoSEQ multiplex PCR; TCRdb's copy keeps in-frame clones and lacks some. The sample consists of about 35,000 clones, 80% to 90% of them appearing once. The sequence derives from a man aged 60 to 69 with urothelial cancer. Source: PBMCs, taken around atezolizumab (anti-PD-L1) treatment.

CDR3 sequence: CASSPKLAGGSYEQYF. CDR3 sequence (DNA): TGCGCCAGCAGCCCGAAGCTAGCGGGGGGATCGTACGAGCAGTACTTC. The chain has TRBV5-1 and TRBJ2-7; 11 bases agree with TRBD2. Per the germline V gene, CDR1 is SGHRS and CDR2 is YFSETQ. V shed 4 bases and J 4 bases; nucleotides not matched to a gene: 10. This CDR3 region has 16 residues.